Reported below is one T cell receptor beta chain. This clonotype was seen ten or more times. Its cognate antigen has yet to be identified. No quality values exist for individual bases; no much larger clone is one base distant. Total RNA and DNA were co-extracted without cell sorting from approximately 20-30 mg of bulk tissue using the AllPrep DNA/RNA mini kit. Surgical resection was performed in China between late 2015 and 2016 on five or six patients with histopathologically diagnosed primary liver carcinoma. Patients had chronic HBV infection and were treatment-naive at sampling. Five spatially separated regions were sampled per tumor: superior, inferior, left-lateral and right-lateral poles, plus the tumor centre. More than 80% viable tumor cells were found by histology in every tumor sample. Each fresh piece of tumor and adjacent tissue was cut in two, with one half stored in RNAlater at -80 degrees C and the other half sent for histology.

Starting from roughly 540 ng total RNA, TCRbeta-specific cDNA was produced by reverse transcription with a constant-region primer and ProtoScript II reverse transcriptase. Three nested multiplex PCR rounds, following a slightly modified ARM-PCR procedure, were used to build the TCRbeta libraries. The first two PCR rounds used multiplex TRBV1-TRBV30 forward primers with a Cbeta reverse primer, each for about 10 cycles. Sample barcodes and Illumina adapters were added in a final 25-cycle PCR using Deep VentR polymerase. Before sequencing, amplicons of 200-500 bp were gel-purified using a QIAquick gel extraction kit. An Illumina HiSeq 2500 was used to sequence the TCRbeta amplicons, generating 250-bp paired-end reads. Per the source publication's procedure: To recover full CDR3 sequences, reads were quality-trimmed using Trimmomatic v0.33 and paired reads were then merged using FLASH v1.2.11. V, D and J germline segments were assigned to the rearranged TCRbeta sequences by MiGEC v1.2.1b. Clonotype statistics and Shannon-Wiener diversity indices were computed with VDJtools v1.0.0. To reduce sampling bias, subsequent analyses other than the diversity analysis used only the 250 most abundant clonotypes in each sample. In TCRdb, the public reads were trimmed at Q25 with fastp and aligned with MiXCR, with productive beta chains retained. A single entry per CDR3 protein holds the most common genes and DNA from its merged rows. These V and J calls are TCRdb output, not the study's own analysis. In all, the sample holds approximately 40,000 distinct CDR3 sequences, and roughly 80% of those were seen once. The biggest ten clones account for roughly 15% of the sample.

The data are from a study of tumor-infiltrating lymphocytes in primary liver carcinoma (dated by TCRdb to the late 2010s). A note on the overall study: Of the five patients, three men and two women aged 30 to 69 years, four had hepatocellular carcinoma and one had combined HCC and intrahepatic cholangiocarcinoma. Tumors of the five patients were stage T1-T3 N0M0 with maximum diameters of roughly 4.2 to 11 cm. Each sample produced roughly 3.65 to 8 million productive TCRbeta reads, and read depth showed no significant difference between tissue types. For each liver tumor, the study sampled five regions along with adjacent normal tissue and blood, and applied TCRbeta repertoire sequencing, expression microarrays and whole-exome sequencing. A total of approximately 35 specimens from 5 patients underwent TCRbeta repertoire sequencing, comprising around 25 tumor regions, 5 adjacent noncancerous liver tissues and 5 peripheral blood samples. To link TCRbeta repertoire diversity with the local molecular phenotype, the approximately 27 tumor region samples were profiled using Agilent mRNA microarrays. Reproducibility between technical replicate repertoires was high, with correlation coefficients above 0.98 and mean shared-clone rates approximately 0.91. The paper as a whole reports these results and caveats: Comparison of CD4+ and CD8+ T cell repertoires was precluded by the use of bulk unsorted samples. Compared with blood, tumors had a significantly larger share of the repertoire taken up by the top 250 clones (p = 0.039). With just a handful of patients in the study, the authors point out that the findings should be validated in a larger study. Repertoire overlap was higher between tumor regions (mean around 36%) than tumor-adjacent (approximately 17%) or tumor-blood (14%) pairs, consistent with antigen-driven expansion. Because sequencing covered only the TCR beta chain and unpaired alpha chains were not captured, true repertoire diversity is likely underestimated. Just about 7.5-25% of top clones turned up in all five regions of a tumor, which suggests spatial heterogeneity among tumor-infiltrating T cells.

From its cysteine to its phenylalanine, the CDR3 spans 12 amino acids. Of the read, only the CDR3 DNA is kept; its 36 bases are in frame from base 1. Deletion took 11 bases off V and 2 bases off J, with a span of 10 bases between the germline ends. Based on the germline V gene, the CDR1 and CDR2 sequences are MDHEN and SYDVKM. The receptor comes from a man between 40 and 49 years old with primary liver carcinoma and hepatitis B virus infection. Recombination joined TRBV28 with TRBJ1-3, with the D gene too uncertain to name. The sample was liver tumor tissue from sampling region 4. The cell subset or site label on this specimen signifies: tumor region T4, right-lateral pole. DNA sequence: TGTGCCGGCGGGAGAGCTGGAAACACCATATATTTT. This is translated as CAGGRAGNTIYF.